Sequencing of this TCR beta chain was carried out in a study of T-cell memory formation after mild COVID-19. The germline V gene has CDR1 SNHLY and CDR2 FYNNEI. With 0 bases removed from V and 6 bases from J, the gap between germline ends came to 15 bases. The CDR3 length is 15 residues. TCRdb passed the 5' RACE reads through MiXCR, listing each CDR3 protein once. The table records approximately 100,000 distinct CDR3 sequences, 11% of them present only once. The receptor was derived from a man younger than 35 who had mild COVID-19 (a few samples of this study predate the infection). Cell type and time point are not known. This chain uses TRBV2 with TRBJ2-7, with a weak D call TRBD2 (5 bases). The sequenced sample consisted of PBMCs or a T cell subset sorted from them (not recorded which). The CDR3 region has the DNA TGTGCCAGCAGTGAAGCTCGGGGAACGAGGGTCGAGCAGTACTTC. Translating it yields CASSEARGTRVEQYF.